This entry lists 10 T cell receptor beta chains sequenced from one sample in a study of blood T cell repertoires in COVID-19. The data were produced by immunoSEQ multiplex PCR, yet TCRdb's version contains in-frame clones alone and is incomplete. The sample includes fewer than 250,000 clones, 70% to 90% of them seen just once. The sequenced sample was peripheral blood. These TCRs come from a man aged 45 to 65 with acute or convalescent COVID-19.

The chain couples TRBV11-3 to TRBJ1-3; TRBD1 is a possible D gene (5 bases). V dropped 5 bases and J dropped 0 bases, with 5 bases sitting between them. The germline CDR1 and CDR2 sequences are SGHNT and YENEEA. The CDR3 totals 13 residues. The DNA for the CDR3 is TGTGCCAGCAGCGACAGCTCTGGAAACACCATATATTTT. Translated, it gives CASSDSSGNTIYF.

This rearrangement joins TRBV7-9 to TRBJ2-2; 9 nucleotides agree with TRBD1. V lost 5 bases and J lost 5; bases outside the gene matches: 9. Germline-derived CDR1 and CDR2 are SEHNR and FQNEAQ (reference sequence). This CDR3 region has 16 residues. CDR3 amino acids: CASSRTGGLGTGELFF. The CDR3 coding sequence is TGTGCCAGCAGCCGCACAGGGGGCTTGGGGACCGGGGAGCTGTTTTTT. Filled out from reference TRBV7-9 and TRBJ2-2, the complete variable domain reads DTGVSQNPRHKITKRGQNVTFRCDPISEHNRLYWYRQTLGQGPEFLTYFQNEAQLEKSRLLSDRFSAERPKGSFSTLEIQRTEQGDSAMYLCASSRTGGLGTGELFFGEGSRLTVL.

This clone was seen a single time. This rearrangement joins TRBV4-2 to TRBJ2-2, with 10 positions matching TRBD2. Unmatched junction bases numbered 7, after V lost 0 bases and J lost 6 bases. The length of the CDR3 is 17 residues. The germline gives CDR1 LGHNA, CDR2 YNFKEQ. CDR3 DNA sequence: TGTGCCAGCAGCCAAGAGCCCAGCGGGGGGGGTTCCGGGGAGCTGTTTTTT. As protein: CASSQEPSGGGSGELFF.

This chain joins TRBV9 and TRBJ2-7; TRBD2 agrees at 10 bases. Germline assignment: CDR1 SGDLS and CDR2 YYNGEE. The J segment lost 3 bases and the V segment lost 3 bases, leaving 6 bases of the junction unmatched. This CDR3 spans 15 amino acids. The CDR3 loop reads CASSALAGEYYEQYF. CDR3 bases: TGTGCCAGCAGCGCCCTAGCGGGGGAGTACTACGAGCAGTACTTC.

The rearrangement links TRBV7-9 to TRBJ2-1; 14 bases match TRBD2. V shed 8 bases and J 7 bases; nucleotides not matched to a gene: 1. The CDR3 is 13 residues long. Germline loops: CDR1 SEHNR, CDR2 FQNEAQ (reference sequence). CDR3 nucleotide sequence: TGTGCCAGCCGGACTAGCGGGGGGAATGAGCAGTTCTTC. Translating it yields CASRTSGGNEQFF.

This chain joins TRBV5-6 and TRBJ2-1; weak D call: TRBD2 (6 bases). Germline V lookup: CDR1 SGHDT, CDR2 YYEEEE. Trimming stripped 0 bases from V and 7 bases from J, with 20 bases between. The CDR3 is made up of 17 amino acids. CDR3 nucleotide sequence: TGTGCCAGCAGCTTGGGCCCTAGCGCTAGTACTTCGAATGAGCAGTTCTTC. It is translated as CASSLGPSASTSNEQFF.

CDR3 region: CASSLDFLYEQYF. DNA of the CDR3: TGCGCCAGCAGCTTGGATTTCCTCTACGAGCAGTACTTC. V is TRBV5-1 and J is TRBJ2-7; D gene uncertain. V lost 0 bases and J lost 3, with 7 bases in between. Germline loops: CDR1 SGHRS, CDR2 YFSETQ. CDR3 length: 13 amino acids.

This chain uses TRBV5-1 with TRBJ2-5; D not certain. Trimming removed 0 bases at V and 5 bases at J, with 11 bases between. CDR1 SGHRS and CDR2 YFSETQ come from the germline V gene. CDR3 length equals 14 residues. Here the CDR3 reads CASSLGALRETQYF. In DNA, the CDR3 is TGCGCCAGCAGCTTGGGGGCTTTACGGGAGACCCAGTACTTC.

CDR3: CASSVGVNQPQHF. The CDR3 DNA sequence: TGTGCCAGCAGCGTAGGAGTCAATCAGCCCCAGCATTTT. This chain joins TRBV9 and TRBJ1-5; D not resolved. The CDR3 sequence is 13 residues long. V was cut by 0 bases and J by 3 bases, with 4 bases left in between. Germline CDR1 is SGDLS and CDR2 is YYNGEE.

The V gene is TRBV6-4, the J gene TRBJ2-1; 8 positions agree with TRBD2. The V and J ends lost 3 bases and 9 bases, in that order; junction bases with no gene match: 13. The germline CDR1 and CDR2 sequences are MRHNA and SNTAGT. CDR3 size: 16 residues. CDR3 loop: CASSEGVAGGLGEQFF. CDR3 coding DNA: TGTGCCAGCAGTGAAGGTGTGGCGGGAGGATTGGGTGAGCAGTTCTTC.